A selection of T cell receptor beta chains follows, all from one sample in a study of blood T cell repertoires in COVID-19. Sequencing used immunoSEQ multiplex PCR; TCRdb keeps in-frame clones, though not all of them. The repertoire has 300,000 or so clones, 80% to 90% of them found once; the top ten carry roughly 1.2%. Input material: peripheral blood. All receptors derive from a woman aged 45 to 65 with acute or convalescent COVID-19. CDR3s include the opening cysteine and the closing phenylalanine or tryptophan. D genes are given only for firm matches. Some rows have no size entry. The others give once, few or many, or a class for an expanded clone.

v_gene	j_gene	d_gene	abundance	CDR3aa	CDR3nt
TRBV2	TRBJ2-2	TRBD2	NA	CASRVAGGPGELFF	TGTGCCAGCAGAGTAGCGGGAGGGCCCGGGGAGCTGTTTTTT
TRBV3-1/TRBV3-2	TRBJ2-5	TRBD2	NA	CASTAKKLLADGETQYF	TGTGCCAGCACCGCCAAGAAATTACTAGCGGATGGGGAGACCCAGTACTTC
TRBV7-9	TRBJ2-3	NA	NA	CASSLASAGAVTDTQYF	TGTGCCAGCAGCTTAGCTAGTGCAGGGGCTGTAACAGATACGCAGTATTTT
TRBV18	TRBJ1-4	NA	NA	CASSPSTGGDEKLFF	TGTGCCAGCTCACCAAGTACCGGCGGGGATGAAAAACTGTTTTTT
TRBV3-1/TRBV3-2	TRBJ1-6	NA	NA	CASSRTRTSPLHF	TGTGCCAGCAGCCGGACTCGGACGTCACCCCTCCACTTT
TRBV5-1	TRBJ2-1	TRBD2	NA	CASSPQRGVSSYNEQFF	TGCGCCAGCAGCCCTCAGCGGGGGGTCTCCTCCTACAATGAGCAGTTCTTC
TRBV19	TRBJ1-1	TRBD1	NA	CASSTGQGVQAFF	TGTGCCAGTAGTACGGGACAGGGTGTTCAAGCTTTCTTT
TRBV3-1/TRBV3-2	TRBJ2-1	TRBD1	NA	CASSGTGVGLYNEQFF	TGTGCCAGCAGCGGAACAGGGGTGGGGCTCTACAATGAGCAGTTCTTC
TRBV7-8	TRBJ2-5	TRBD1	NA	CASSLAGTVQETQYF	TGTGCCAGCAGCTTAGCCGGGACAGTACAAGAGACCCAGTACTTC
TRBV7-9	TRBJ2-1	NA	NA	CASSPQNTYNEQFF	TGTGCCAGCAGTCCACAGAACACCTACAATGAGCAGTTCTTC
TRBV19	TRBJ1-2	NA	NA	CASSILGASANYGYTF	TGTGCCAGTAGTATACTGGGGGCTTCAGCTAACTATGGCTACACCTTC
TRBV4-2	TRBJ1-3	TRBD1	NA	CASSSGGTGNTIYF	TGTGCCAGCTCCTCAGGGGGTACCGGAAACACCATATATTTT
TRBV5-5	TRBJ1-2	NA	NA	CASSLFPGNLLGYTF	TGTGCCAGCAGCTTGTTCCCGGGAAACCTTTTAGGCTACACCTTC
TRBV4-3	TRBJ1-2	NA	NA	CASSYSNYGYTF	TGCGCCAGCAGCTACTCTAACTATGGCTACACCTTC
TRBV29-1	TRBJ2-3	NA	NA	CSVDPQGRATQYF	TGCAGCGTTGACCCGCAGGGGAGGGCTACGCAGTATTTT
TRBV5-4	TRBJ1-1	NA	NA	CASSLGGRSNTEAFF	TGTGCCAGCAGCCTCGGGGGGAGGTCGAACACTGAAGCTTTCTTT
TRBV10-1	TRBJ2-5	NA	once	CASSDRGTETQYF	TGCGCCAGCAGTGACCGGGGGACGGAGACCCAGTACTTC
TRBV12-5	TRBJ1-1	TRBD1	NA	CASGLVVTGGGTEAFF	TGTGCTAGTGGTTTGGTGGTGACAGGGGGCGGCACTGAAGCTTTCTTT
TRBV4-1	TRBJ2-2	NA	NA	CASSQDPAANTGELFF	TGCGCCAGCAGCCAAGATCCAGCGGCGAACACCGGGGAGCTGTTTTTT
TRBV4-1	TRBJ1-2	NA	NA	CASSPPRANYGYTF	TGCGCCAGCAGCCCCCCGAGGGCGAACTATGGCTACACCTTC
TRBV21-1	TRBJ2-4	NA	once	CASRVDRVEAKNIQYF	TGTGCCAGCAGGGTAGACAGGGTAGAAGCCAAAAACATTCAGTACTTC
TRBV11-2	TRBJ2-2	NA	few	CASSSRQAGELFF	TGTGCCAGCAGCTCCCGACAGGCCGGGGAGCTGTTTTTT
TRBV5-1	TRBJ1-1	NA	NA	CASSSGQPMNTEAFF	TGCGCCAGCAGCTCCGGACAACCTATGAACACTGAAGCTTTCTTT
TRBV5-1	TRBJ1-1	NA	NA	CASSIGQLLMNTEAFF	TGCGCCAGCAGCATAGGACAGCTCCTCATGAACACTGAAGCTTTCTTT
TRBV7-9	TRBJ1-1	NA	NA	CASSLMGATEAFF	TGTGCCAGCAGCTTAATGGGGGCCACTGAAGCTTTCTTT
TRBV5-1	TRBJ2-3	TRBD1	once	CASSGDRGTDTQYF	TGCGCCAGCAGCGGTGACAGGGGCACAGATACGCAGTATTTT
TRBV29-1	TRBJ1-3	TRBD1	few	CSAGQGSGNTIYF	TGCAGCGCCGGACAGGGGTCCGGAAACACCATATATTTT
TRBV15	TRBJ1-5	TRBD1	NA	CATSTLKTGVYQPQHF	TGTGCCACCAGCACCCTTAAAACAGGGGTTTATCAGCCCCAGCATTTT
TRBV6-1	TRBJ1-1	NA	NA	CASSDFIHTEAFF	TGTGCCAGCAGTGATTTCATCCACACTGAAGCTTTCTTT
TRBV5-1	TRBJ1-6	TRBD1	NA	CASGYSGTVNSPLHF	TGCGCCAGCGGATACTCCGGGACAGTCAATTCACCCCTCCACTTT